These 16 T cell receptor beta chains were sequenced from one sample in a study of blood T cell repertoires in COVID-19. Sequenced by immunoSEQ multiplex PCR; TCRdb stores in-frame clones only, minus some. In the table there are 60,000 to 70,000 clones, over 75% of which are singletons. The specimen was peripheral blood. These receptors all come from a man over 45 with acute or convalescent COVID-19.

This chain connects TRBV27 to TRBJ2-1, with 9 positions matching TRBD1. This CDR3 contains 16 residues. Germline V gene lookup returns CDR1 MNHEY and CDR2 SMNVEV (reference sequence). The V segment lost 5 bases and the J segment 10 bases; nucleotides outside the gene matches: 15. The CDR3 sequence: CASSPWGQGERYEQFF. The DNA for the CDR3 is TGTGCCAGCAGTCCCTGGGGACAGGGAGAGAGGTACGAGCAGTTCTTC.

Here the CDR3 reads CASSKPGQLNTGELFF. As DNA, the CDR3 is TGTGCCAGTAGTAAACCGGGACAGCTGAACACCGGGGAGCTGTTTTTT. This chain joins TRBV19 and TRBJ2-2; 7 bases match TRBD1. Germline lookup yields CDR1 LNHDA and CDR2 SQIVND (reference sequence). The CDR3 is 16 residues long. V dropped 4 bases and J dropped 1; count of bases not matched to a gene: 6.

V is TRBV14 and J is TRBJ2-5; TRBD1 aligns across 8 bases. Per germline, CDR1 SGHDN and CDR2 FVKESK. Germline trimming cut 3 bases from V and 4 bases from J; bases unmatched to any gene: 7. The CDR3 sequence is 15 residues long. The CDR3 DNA follows: TGTGCCAGCAGCCAGCTGGACAGGGTGGGAGAGACCCAGTACTTC. Residues: CASSQLDRVGETQYF. Based on the CDR3 plus reference TRBV14 and TRBJ2-5, the full variable domain is EAGVTQFPSHSVIEKGQTVTLRCDPISGHDNLYWYRRVMGKEIKFLLHFVKESKQDESGMPNNRFLAERTGGTYSTLKVQPAELEDSGVYFCASSQLDRVGETQYFGPGTRLLVL.

The chain recombines TRBV6-4 with TRBJ1-5; D remains ambiguous. V was cut by 3 bases and J by 2 bases, with 8 bases left in between. This CDR3 region has 14 residues. The germline V gene encodes CDR1 MRHNA and CDR2 SNTAGT. The CDR3 sequence: CASSEGNGNQPQHF. The CDR3 DNA follows: TGTGCCAGCAGTGAGGGCAACGGCAATCAGCCCCAGCATTTT.

V and J are TRBV7-3 and TRBJ1-5, with D uncertain. Germline CDR1 SGHTA, CDR2 FQGTGA. The ends were cut back, 0 bases at V and 0 bases at J, with 18 bases in the middle. The CDR3 extends over 19 amino acids. The CDR3: CASSLTSGVADLSNQPQHF. CDR3 DNA sequence: TGTGCCAGCAGCTTAACGTCAGGCGTGGCCGATCTTAGCAATCAGCCCCAGCATTTT.

This chain uses TRBV4-1 with TRBJ2-5; tentative D call: TRBD1 (6 bases). CDR1 MGHRA and CDR2 YSYEKL come from the germline V gene. Trimming stripped 4 bases from V and 4 bases from J, with 13 bases between. The CDR3 has 14 residues. In DNA, the CDR3 is TGCGCCAGCAGCCCCGCTCAGGGGCGAGAGACCCAGTACTTC. Translated: CASSPAQGRETQYF.

Here the CDR3 reads CASQPSDQPQHF. The CDR3 coding sequence is TGTGCCAGCCAACCGAGCGATCAGCCCCAGCATTTT. The chain carries TRBV6-5 and TRBJ1-5, with D unresolved. The germline V gene has CDR1 MNHEY and CDR2 SVGAGI. The V and J ends lost 8 bases and 5 bases respectively, with 10 bases between them. CDR3 length: 12 residues.

The chain is built from TRBV10-2 and TRBJ1-2; D remains unclear. Germline lookup yields CDR1 WSHSY and CDR2 SAAADI. V was clipped by 0 bases and J by 2 bases, with 4 bases between them. The CDR3 is 13 residues long. This chain's CDR3 is CASSESRNYGYTF. The CDR3 nucleotides read TGCGCCAGCAGTGAGTCGCGGAACTATGGCTACACCTTC.

The chain carries TRBV3-1 (or the pseudogene TRBV3-2) and TRBJ2-7, with 8 bases matching TRBD1. CDR1 is LGHDT, CDR2 YNNKEL, per germline (reference sequence). V dropped 3 bases and J dropped 6; count of bases not matched to a gene: 13. This CDR3 is 16 amino acids long. The CDR3 region has the DNA TGTGCCAGCAGCCATGTCATCGGGACAGGTTTTTGCGAGCAGTACTTC. This encodes CASSHVIGTGFCEQYF.

The chain carries TRBV13 and TRBJ2-3; no definite D call. The CDR3 loop spans 13 amino acids. Germline assignment: CDR1 PRHDT and CDR2 FYEKMQ (reference sequence). With 4 bases removed from V and 7 bases from J, the gap between germline ends came to 12 bases. The CDR3, as DNA: TGTGCCAGCAGCTCAAGTGAGCTCAATACGCAGTATTTT. Its translation is CASSSSELNTQYF.

The chain has TRBV19 and TRBJ2-3; no reliable D call. Germline V lookup: CDR1 LNHDA, CDR2 SQIVND (reference sequence). This CDR3 has 14 amino acids. The germline V and J ends were trimmed by 1 base and 2 bases, with 7 bases remaining between them. The CDR3 DNA reads TGTGCCAGTAGTATAGGTAGCCTCACAGATACGCAGTATTTT. Translating it yields CASSIGSLTDTQYF.

In its sample, this clone was seen a few times. The rearrangement uses TRBV10-1 and TRBJ2-7; D is possibly TRBD1 (6 bases). This CDR3 spans 12 amino acids. The germline V gene has CDR1 WNHNN and CDR2 SYGVQD (reference sequence). The germline V and J ends were trimmed by 10 bases and 1 base, with 11 bases remaining between them. Here the CDR3 reads CANVDRSYEQYV. Written as DNA, the CDR3 is TGCGCCAACGTGGACAGATCCTACGAGCAGTACGTC.

V gene TRBV7-2 combines with J gene TRBJ2-2; 9 nucleotides line up with TRBD2. The CDR3 loop spans 18 amino acids. The junction had 12 bases not matched to a gene; V was cut back by 1 base and J by 6 bases. Germline values: CDR1 SGHTA, CDR2 FQGNSA. The CDR3, as DNA: TGTGCCAGCAGCTTAGGCCCGCATTTGGCGGGGGGGCCCGGGGAGCTGTTTTTT. It is translated as CASSLGPHLAGGPGELFF.

This chain uses TRBV19 with TRBJ1-1; 7 bases align to TRBD1. This CDR3 region has 14 residues. V gave up 7 bases and J gave up 3 bases; unmatched junction bases: 8. The germline gives CDR1 LNHDA, CDR2 SQIVND (reference sequence). CDR3 sequence: CASTPRGFDTEAFF. DNA of the CDR3: TGTGCCAGTACTCCCAGGGGGTTTGACACTGAAGCTTTCTTT.

V gene TRBV5-5 combines with J gene TRBJ2-7; D might be TRBD2 (6 bases). Trimming removed 2 bases at V and 6 bases at J, with 21 bases between. The CDR3 consists of 16 residues. Germline V CDR1 and CDR2: SGHKS, YYEKEE (reference sequence). CDR3 amino acids: CASSLGEWGGGSEQYF. CDR3 bases: TGTGCCAGCAGCTTAGGGGAGTGGGGAGGAGGTTCCGAGCAGTACTTC.

V and J are TRBV7-6 and TRBJ2-2, with a possible D match to TRBD2 (5 bases). The length of the CDR3 is 16 residues. The germline gives CDR1 SGHVS, CDR2 FNYEAQ. V lost 5 bases to trimming and J lost 4 bases, with 17 bases between them. In DNA, the CDR3 is TGTGCCAGCAGCGGAGGTCTGGTTCCCCTCACCGGGGAGCTGTTTTTT. Translated: CASSGGLVPLTGELFF.